This is a list of T cell receptor beta chains from one sample in a study of Graves' ophthalmopathy and Graves' hyperthyroidism. TCRdb reprocessed the multiplex PCR reads with MiXCR, giving one entry per CDR3 protein. The table shows hundreds of thousands of distinct CDR3 sequences, with 35% to 50% occurring only once. Sequencing was carried out using peripheral blood. All receptors come from an adult man with Graves' ophthalmopathy. CDR3s include the opening cysteine and the closing phenylalanine or tryptophan. D genes are given only for firm matches. For some rows the clone size is stated as once, few or many, or as a class when expanded; others skip it.

v_gene: TRBV20-1
d_gene: TRBD2
abundance: few
j_gene: TRBJ2-5
CDR3aa: CSASGGTSGRAGETQYF
CDR3nt: TGCAGTGCTAGTGGGGGAACTAGCGGGAGGGCCGGGGAGACCCAGTACTTC

v_gene: TRBV20-1
d_gene: NA
abundance: many
j_gene: TRBJ1-2
CDR3aa: CSASGSGYTF
CDR3nt: TGCAGTGCTAGTGGTAGTGGCTACACCTTC

v_gene: TRBV29-1
d_gene: NA
abundance: many
j_gene: TRBJ1-2
CDR3aa: CSVDQGTHYGYTF
CDR3nt: TGCAGCGTTGACCAAGGGACTCACTATGGCTACACCTTC

v_gene: TRBV5-1
d_gene: NA
abundance: NA
j_gene: TRBJ1-1
CDR3aa: CASSQTGSYTEAFF
CDR3nt: TGTGCCAGCAGCCAAACAGGGTCTTACACTGAAGCTTTCTTT

v_gene: TRBV7-4
d_gene: NA
abundance: NA
j_gene: TRBJ1-2
CDR3aa: CASSLEASNYGYTF
CDR3nt: TGTGCCAGCAGCTTGGAAGCCAGCAACTATGGCTACACCTTC

v_gene: TRBV7-9
d_gene: NA
abundance: NA
j_gene: TRBJ2-7
CDR3aa: CASSGGGRELYEQYF
CDR3nt: TGTGCCAGCAGCGGGGGGGGCAGGGAGCTCTACGAGCAGTACTTC

v_gene: TRBV24-1
d_gene: TRBD2
abundance: NA
j_gene: TRBJ2-3
CDR3aa: CASGGLAGGDTQYF
CDR3nt: TGTGCCAGTGGGGGACTAGCGGGGGGAGATACGCAGTATTTT

v_gene: TRBV20-1
d_gene: NA
abundance: NA
j_gene: TRBJ1-5
CDR3aa: CSARGSQGNQPQHF
CDR3nt: TGCAGTGCTAGAGGGTCACAGGGCAATCAGCCCCAGCATTTT

v_gene: TRBV5-6
d_gene: TRBD2
abundance: NA
j_gene: TRBJ2-5
CDR3aa: CASSALDSGRGTQYF
CDR3nt: TGTGCCAGCAGCGCACTCGATAGCGGGAGAGGGACCCAGTACTTC

v_gene: TRBV12-3/TRBV12-4
d_gene: NA
abundance: once
j_gene: TRBJ2-5
CDR3aa: CASSFPGDF
CDR3nt: TGTGCCAGCAGTTTCCCCGGGGACTTC

v_gene: TRBV7-3
d_gene: NA
abundance: many
j_gene: TRBJ1-1
CDR3aa: CASSSQGIEAFF
CDR3nt: TGTGCCAGCAGCTCACAGGGCATTGAAGCTTTCTTT

v_gene: TRBV5-6
d_gene: NA
abundance: few
j_gene: TRBJ2-2
CDR3aa: CASSSTLGMAGELFF
CDR3nt: TGTGCCAGCAGCTCGACGCTGGGGATGGCCGGGGAGCTGTTTTTT

v_gene: TRBV10-2
d_gene: NA
abundance: NA
j_gene: TRBJ1-2
CDR3aa: CASSDEYGYTF
CDR3nt: TGCGCCAGCAGTGACGAATATGGCTACACCTTC

v_gene: TRBV2
d_gene: TRBD1
abundance: few
j_gene: TRBJ2-7
CDR3aa: CANSQPGQNIYEQYF
CDR3nt: TGTGCCAACTCCCAGCCGGGACAGAACATATACGAGCAGTACTTC

v_gene: TRBV7-2
d_gene: NA
abundance: NA
j_gene: TRBJ2-7
CDR3aa: CASSLRQENYEQYF
CDR3nt: TGTGCCAGCAGCTTGAGGCAGGAAAATTACGAGCAGTACTTC

v_gene: TRBV25-1
d_gene: NA
abundance: NA
j_gene: TRBJ2-2
CDR3aa: CASSQYGNTGELFF
CDR3nt: TGTGCCAGCAGCCAGTACGGGAACACCGGGGAGCTGTTTTTT

v_gene: TRBV18
d_gene: NA
abundance: NA
j_gene: TRBJ2-7
CDR3aa: CASSPVPAAEQYF
CDR3nt: TGTGCCAGCTCACCAGTCCCGGCTGCCGAGCAGTACTTC

v_gene: TRBV29-1
d_gene: TRBD1
abundance: NA
j_gene: TRBJ1-2
CDR3aa: CSVDSGQGASGYTF
CDR3nt: TGCAGCGTCGACTCGGGACAGGGGGCCTCTGGCTACACCTTC

v_gene: TRBV7-9
d_gene: NA
abundance: NA
j_gene: TRBJ1-1
CDR3aa: CASSFDAGAPEAFF
CDR3nt: TGTGCCAGCAGCTTTGACGCCGGGGCCCCTGAAGCTTTCTTT

v_gene: TRBV10-3
d_gene: NA
abundance: many
j_gene: TRBJ2-3
CDR3aa: CAISGERPDTQYF
CDR3nt: TGTGCCATCAGTGGGGAGAGGCCAGATACGCAGTATTTT

v_gene: TRBV25-1
d_gene: TRBD2
abundance: few
j_gene: TRBJ2-2
CDR3aa: CASSPPSGRPNTGELFF
CDR3nt: TGTGCCAGCAGCCCGCCTAGCGGGAGACCGAACACCGGGGAGCTGTTTTTT

v_gene: TRBV10-3
d_gene: TRBD1
abundance: NA
j_gene: TRBJ2-7
CDR3aa: CATTEGASSYEQYF
CDR3nt: TGTGCCACCACAGAGGGGGCGAGCTCCTACGAGCAGTACTTC

v_gene: TRBV24-1
d_gene: NA
abundance: many
j_gene: TRBJ2-2
CDR3aa: CATSDLRYENTGELFF
CDR3nt: TGTGCCACCAGTGATTTGCGGTATGAAAACACCGGGGAGCTGTTTTTT

v_gene: TRBV11-1
d_gene: NA
abundance: NA
j_gene: TRBJ2-6
CDR3aa: CASSLGLMAGLANVLTF
CDR3nt: TGTGCCAGCAGCTTAGGACTTATGGCCGGTTTGGCCAACGTCCTGACTTTC

v_gene: TRBV10-3
d_gene: NA
abundance: NA
j_gene: TRBJ2-5
CDR3aa: CAIQRGVGETQYF
CDR3nt: TGTGCCATCCAACGAGGGGTGGGGGAGACCCAGTACTTC

v_gene: TRBV25-1
d_gene: NA
abundance: many
j_gene: TRBJ1-1
CDR3aa: CASSDPMGVDSEAFF
CDR3nt: TGTGCCAGCAGTGATCCCATGGGGGTGGATTCTGAAGCTTTCTTT

v_gene: TRBV7-9
d_gene: TRBD1
abundance: few
j_gene: TRBJ1-1
CDR3aa: CASSTIRTGSTEAFF
CDR3nt: TGTGCCAGCAGCACCATCAGGACAGGGAGCACTGAAGCTTTCTTT

v_gene: TRBV7-9
d_gene: NA
abundance: NA
j_gene: TRBJ2-2
CDR3aa: CASTPGGLNGELFF
CDR3nt: TGTGCCAGTACCCCAGGGGGGTTGAACGGGGAGCTGTTTTTT

v_gene: TRBV2
d_gene: TRBD2
abundance: few
j_gene: TRBJ2-6
CDR3aa: CASSFRGAGANVLTF
CDR3nt: TGTGCCAGCAGTTTTCGGGGGGCTGGGGCCAACGTCCTGACTTTC

v_gene: TRBV11-1
d_gene: TRBD1
abundance: NA
j_gene: TRBJ1-2
CDR3aa: CASSVGQGGVGGYTF
CDR3nt: TGTGCCAGCAGCGTTGGACAGGGGGGTGTCGGAGGCTACACCTTC

v_gene: TRBV11-2
d_gene: TRBD1
abundance: NA
j_gene: TRBJ2-7
CDR3aa: CASSSPGQGEYEQYF
CDR3nt: TGTGCCAGCAGTTCCCCGGGACAGGGGGAATACGAGCAGTACTTC

v_gene: TRBV10-3
d_gene: TRBD2
abundance: few
j_gene: TRBJ2-7
CDR3aa: CASSYSAGVGYEQYF
CDR3nt: TGTGCCAGCAGTTACTCTGCGGGAGTGGGGTACGAGCAGTACTTC

v_gene: TRBV7-2
d_gene: NA
abundance: NA
j_gene: TRBJ2-5
CDR3aa: CASSPGPEQETQYF
CDR3nt: TGCGCCAGCAGCCCGGGACCAGAACAAGAGACCCAGTACTTC

v_gene: TRBV29-1
d_gene: NA
abundance: many
j_gene: TRBJ2-3
CDR3aa: CSIGARDTQYF
CDR3nt: TGCAGCATCGGCGCTAGGGATACGCAGTATTTT

v_gene: TRBV28
d_gene: NA
abundance: few
j_gene: TRBJ1-5
CDR3aa: CASGRNQPQHF
CDR3nt: TGTGCCAGCGGGAGGAATCAGCCCCAGCATTTT

v_gene: TRBV6-6
d_gene: NA
abundance: many
j_gene: TRBJ2-5
CDR3aa: CASSVIAGRQETQYF
CDR3nt: TGTGCCAGCAGTGTTATTGCAGGGCGGCAAGAGACCCAGTACTTC

v_gene: TRBV4-3
d_gene: TRBD1
abundance: few
j_gene: TRBJ1-6
CDR3aa: CASSQDGQGVYSPLHF
CDR3nt: TGCGCCAGCAGCCAAGACGGACAGGGGGTTTACTCACCCCTCCACTTT

v_gene: TRBV15
d_gene: NA
abundance: NA
j_gene: TRBJ2-1
CDR3aa: CATSGDRALQQDNEQFF
CDR3nt: TGTGCCACCAGCGGGGATCGGGCCCTCCAACAAGACAATGAGCAGTTCTTC

v_gene: TRBV4-1
d_gene: NA
abundance: NA
j_gene: TRBJ1-6
CDR3aa: CASSQVPVFQPLHF
CDR3nt: TGCGCCAGCAGCCAAGTACCCGTATTTCAACCCCTCCACTTT

v_gene: TRBV10-2
d_gene: NA
abundance: NA
j_gene: TRBJ1-1
CDR3aa: CASSQASFEAFF
CDR3nt: TGTGCCAGCAGCCAAGCCAGCTTTGAAGCTTTCTTT

v_gene: TRBV7-9
d_gene: TRBD1
abundance: NA
j_gene: TRBJ2-2
CDR3aa: CASSLIQGATGELFF
CDR3nt: TGTGCCAGCAGTCTGATACAGGGGGCCACCGGGGAGCTGTTTTTT

v_gene: TRBV2
d_gene: NA
abundance: few
j_gene: TRBJ1-1
CDR3aa: CASSLMGRDTPLNTEAFF
CDR3nt: TGTGCCAGCAGCTTAATGGGACGGGACACACCTTTGAACACTGAAGCTTTCTTT

v_gene: TRBV4-2
d_gene: NA
abundance: few
j_gene: TRBJ1-1
CDR3aa: CASSQDLRGTEAFF
CDR3nt: TGTGCCAGCAGCCAAGATTTGAGGGGCACTGAAGCTTTCTTT

v_gene: TRBV29-1
d_gene: NA
abundance: many
j_gene: TRBJ2-5
CDR3aa: CSVGQQETQYF
CDR3nt: TGCAGCGTCGGACAGCAAGAGACCCAGTACTTC

v_gene: TRBV20-1
d_gene: NA
abundance: NA
j_gene: TRBJ1-2
CDR3aa: CSASEFGGSSYGYTF
CDR3nt: TGCAGTGCTAGTGAGTTTGGGGGATCTTCATATGGCTACACCTTC

v_gene: TRBV14
d_gene: NA
abundance: NA
j_gene: TRBJ1-4
CDR3aa: CASSQKYATNEKLFF
CDR3nt: TGTGCCAGCAGCCAGAAATATGCAACTAATGAAAAACTGTTTTTT

v_gene: TRBV10-3
d_gene: NA
abundance: NA
j_gene: TRBJ1-4
CDR3aa: CAISETGTDVEKLFF
CDR3nt: TGTGCCATCAGTGAGACAGGGACGGATGTTGAAAAACTGTTTTTT

v_gene: TRBV4-3
d_gene: NA
abundance: few
j_gene: TRBJ2-5
CDR3aa: CASSQVVGTQETQYF
CDR3nt: TGCGCCAGCAGCCAAGTAGTGGGGACGCAAGAGACCCAGTACTTC

v_gene: TRBV10-2
d_gene: NA
abundance: NA
j_gene: TRBJ2-5
CDR3aa: CASTAGHLQETQYF
CDR3nt: TGCGCCAGCACCGCGGGACATTTACAAGAGACCCAGTACTTC

v_gene: TRBV7-8
d_gene: NA
abundance: many
j_gene: TRBJ1-1
CDR3aa: CASSLKDTEAFF
CDR3nt: TGTGCCAGCAGCTTAAAGGACACTGAAGCTTTCTTT

v_gene: TRBV24-1
d_gene: TRBD2
abundance: NA
j_gene: TRBJ2-3
CDR3aa: CATSFSGADTQYF
CDR3nt: TGTGCCACCAGTTTTAGCGGGGCGGATACGCAGTATTTT

v_gene: TRBV20-1
d_gene: NA
abundance: many
j_gene: TRBJ2-5
CDR3aa: CSARHVAETQYF
CDR3nt: TGCAGTGCTAGACACGTGGCGGAGACCCAGTACTTC

v_gene: TRBV7-9
d_gene: TRBD1
abundance: few
j_gene: TRBJ2-7
CDR3aa: CASSRTGQSSYEQYF
CDR3nt: TGTGCCAGCAGCCGGACAGGGCAGAGCTCCTACGAGCAGTACTTC

v_gene: TRBV10-2
d_gene: NA
abundance: NA
j_gene: TRBJ1-2
CDR3aa: CVSSETQGIGDYGYTF
CDR3nt: TGCGTCAGCAGTGAGACCCAGGGGATAGGGGACTATGGCTACACCTTC

v_gene: TRBV9
d_gene: TRBD1
abundance: few
j_gene: TRBJ1-6
CDR3aa: CASSVLDRGPDNSPLHF
CDR3nt: TGTGCCAGCAGCGTACTGGACAGGGGGCCCGATAATTCACCCCTCCACTTT

v_gene: TRBV2
d_gene: NA
abundance: few
j_gene: TRBJ1-3
CDR3aa: CASSADEGRGRRGGNTIYF
CDR3nt: TGTGCCAGCAGTGCGGACGAGGGCAGGGGCCGGCGCGGCGGAAACACCATATATTTT

v_gene: TRBV7-9
d_gene: NA
abundance: many
j_gene: TRBJ2-7
CDR3aa: CASSQDFSYEQYF
CDR3nt: TGTGCCAGCAGCCAAGACTTCAGCTACGAGCAGTACTTC

v_gene: TRBV11-3
d_gene: NA
abundance: many
j_gene: TRBJ2-6
CDR3aa: CASSLAGASGANVLTF
CDR3nt: TGTGCCAGCAGCTTAGCGGGAGCCTCTGGGGCCAACGTCCTGACTTTC